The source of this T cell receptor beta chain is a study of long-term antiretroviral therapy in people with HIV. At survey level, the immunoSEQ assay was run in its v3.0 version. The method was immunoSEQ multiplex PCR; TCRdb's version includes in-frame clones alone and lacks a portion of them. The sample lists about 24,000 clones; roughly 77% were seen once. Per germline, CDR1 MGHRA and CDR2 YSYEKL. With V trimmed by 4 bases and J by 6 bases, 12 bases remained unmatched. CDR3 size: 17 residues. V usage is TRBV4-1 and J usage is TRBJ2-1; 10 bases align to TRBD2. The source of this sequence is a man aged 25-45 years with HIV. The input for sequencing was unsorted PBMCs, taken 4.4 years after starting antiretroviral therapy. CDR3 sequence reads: CASSPYVERGGPNEQFF. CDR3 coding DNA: TGCGCCAGCAGCCCTTATGTGGAGCGGGGGGGCCCCAATGAGCAGTTCTTC.